This is a list of T cell receptor beta chains from one sample in a study of blood T cell repertoires in COVID-19. Assay: immunoSEQ multiplex PCR; the TCRdb copy retains only in-frame clones and omits some. Found here are some 390,000 clones, 89% of them singletons; the top ten hold 1.5% to 2%. Sequenced: PBMCs or T cells enriched from blood (not recorded which). All receptors derive from a woman in her thirties who had recovered from COVID-19. Each CDR3 is given with its conserved first and last residue. The order of the fields is D gene, V gene, J gene, clone size, CDR3 DNA, CDR3 protein. The D gene is left open where the match is weak. Rows may omit the clone size; those that give it use once, few, many or a size class.

d_call: TRBD1
v_call: TRBV5-4
j_call: TRBJ2-5
clone_size: once
cdr3_nt: TGTGCCAGCAGTACAGGGGTAGAGACCCAGTACTTC
cdr3_aa: CASSTGVETQYF

d_call: NA
v_call: TRBV27
j_call: TRBJ2-1
clone_size: NA
cdr3_nt: TGTGCCAGCAGTTTTACACAGCGGTACAATGAGCAGTTCTTC
cdr3_aa: CASSFTQRYNEQFF

d_call: TRBD2
v_call: TRBV20-1
j_call: TRBJ2-2
clone_size: NA
cdr3_nt: TGCAGTGCTAGTGTCCGCGGGAGGGCCACCGGGGAGCTGTTTTTT
cdr3_aa: CSASVRGRATGELFF

d_call: NA
v_call: TRBV2
j_call: TRBJ2-5
clone_size: NA
cdr3_nt: TGTGCCAGCAGTGATAGCAGGGATCAAGAGACCCAGTACTTC
cdr3_aa: CASSDSRDQETQYF

d_call: TRBD2
v_call: TRBV18
j_call: TRBJ2-1
clone_size: NA
cdr3_nt: TGTGCCAGCTCACCACGGGTGCGGGAGGGCTCTGGGGGGAATGAGCAGTTCTTC
cdr3_aa: CASSPRVREGSGGNEQFF

d_call: TRBD1
v_call: TRBV6-5
j_call: TRBJ1-2
clone_size: NA
cdr3_nt: TGTGCCAGCAGTTACTTAGGGGGCAGTTCTAACTATGGCTACACCTTC
cdr3_aa: CASSYLGGSSNYGYTF

d_call: TRBD2
v_call: TRBV5-1
j_call: TRBJ2-1
clone_size: once
cdr3_nt: TGCGCCAGCAGCAAGGGACTAGCGGGAGGAAATGAGCAGTTCTTC
cdr3_aa: CASSKGLAGGNEQFF

d_call: TRBD1
v_call: TRBV6-5
j_call: TRBJ1-5
clone_size: NA
cdr3_nt: TGTGCCAGCAATAACAGGGGACGCAATCAGCCCCAGCATTTT
cdr3_aa: CASNNRGRNQPQHF

d_call: NA
v_call: TRBV29-1
j_call: TRBJ1-5
clone_size: NA
cdr3_nt: TGCAGCGTTAGGGAGGGCAATCAGCCCCAGCATTTT
cdr3_aa: CSVREGNQPQHF

d_call: TRBD2
v_call: TRBV9
j_call: TRBJ2-2
clone_size: NA
cdr3_nt: TGTGCCAGCAGCACCCCCGCGCCGGGACTAGATGTCGGGGAGCTGTTTTTT
cdr3_aa: CASSTPAPGLDVGELFF

d_call: TRBD1
v_call: TRBV27
j_call: TRBJ1-5
clone_size: once
cdr3_nt: TGTGCCAGCAGTTTATCGACAGGGGGCGGATTGCAGCCCCAGCATTTT
cdr3_aa: CASSLSTGGGLQPQHF

d_call: NA
v_call: TRBV5-1
j_call: TRBJ1-2
clone_size: NA
cdr3_nt: TGCGCCAGCAGCCCTCAGGGGAGGGCTAACTATGGCTACACCTTC
cdr3_aa: CASSPQGRANYGYTF

d_call: TRBD2
v_call: TRBV7-9
j_call: TRBJ2-1
clone_size: few
cdr3_nt: TGTGCCAGCAGCCCGACTAGCGGGAGGAGGCGGGATGAGCAGTTCTTC
cdr3_aa: CASSPTSGRRRDEQFF

d_call: NA
v_call: TRBV5-1
j_call: TRBJ2-5
clone_size: NA
cdr3_nt: TGCGCCAGCAGCTTGGGCGGTAACCAAGAGACCCAGTACTTC
cdr3_aa: CASSLGGNQETQYF

d_call: TRBD1
v_call: TRBV5-6
j_call: TRBJ2-5
clone_size: once
cdr3_nt: TGTGCCAGCAGCATCGGGACCCTCAGGGGGGAGACCCAGTACTTC
cdr3_aa: CASSIGTLRGETQYF

d_call: TRBD1
v_call: TRBV3-1/TRBV3-2
j_call: TRBJ2-1
clone_size: NA
cdr3_nt: TGTGCCAGCAGCCGACAGGGACACAATGAGCAGTTCTTC
cdr3_aa: CASSRQGHNEQFF

d_call: TRBD2
v_call: TRBV27
j_call: TRBJ2-1
clone_size: NA
cdr3_nt: TGTGCCAGCAGTTCCCGTGTGGCGGGGGGTCTCTATGAGCAGTTCTTC
cdr3_aa: CASSSRVAGGLYEQFF

d_call: TRBD1
v_call: TRBV20-1
j_call: TRBJ2-7
clone_size: NA
cdr3_nt: TGCAGTGCTAGTCCGGGACAGGCCTTCTACGAGCAGTACTTC
cdr3_aa: CSASPGQAFYEQYF

d_call: TRBD2
v_call: TRBV5-4
j_call: TRBJ2-3
clone_size: NA
cdr3_nt: TGTGCCAGCAGCTTGGCGCCGTCAGCGGGGGGTTCAGATACGCAGTATTTT
cdr3_aa: CASSLAPSAGGSDTQYF

d_call: TRBD1
v_call: TRBV19
j_call: TRBJ1-6
clone_size: NA
cdr3_nt: TGTGCCAGTCTGGGGGACAGGGGATCACCCCTCCACTTT
cdr3_aa: CASLGDRGSPLHF

d_call: TRBD1
v_call: TRBV19
j_call: TRBJ1-5
clone_size: NA
cdr3_nt: TGTGCCAGTAGCGAACAGGGGATCGGTCAGCCCCAGCATTTT
cdr3_aa: CASSEQGIGQPQHF

d_call: NA
v_call: TRBV6-6
j_call: TRBJ2-1
clone_size: NA
cdr3_nt: TGTGCCAGCAGTTACGGAGGTATTGAGCAGTTCTTC
cdr3_aa: CASSYGGIEQFF

d_call: TRBD1
v_call: TRBV7-3
j_call: TRBJ2-2
clone_size: few
cdr3_nt: TGTGCCAGCAGCCGGACAGGGGACACCGGGGAGCTGTTTTTT
cdr3_aa: CASSRTGDTGELFF

d_call: NA
v_call: TRBV7-2
j_call: TRBJ2-5
clone_size: NA
cdr3_nt: TGTGCCAGCAGCTTAGAAGGTGGCAGAGGGACCCAGTACTTC
cdr3_aa: CASSLEGGRGTQYF

d_call: TRBD1
v_call: TRBV6-2/TRBV6-3
j_call: TRBJ1-1
clone_size: NA
cdr3_nt: TGTGCCAGCAGTTTCAGGGGGCTTGTGAACACTGAAGCTTTCTTT
cdr3_aa: CASSFRGLVNTEAFF

d_call: NA
v_call: TRBV27
j_call: TRBJ2-7
clone_size: NA
cdr3_nt: TGTGCCAGCAGTTTACGCGCGTACGAGCAGTACTTC
cdr3_aa: CASSLRAYEQYF

d_call: NA
v_call: TRBV30
j_call: TRBJ1-2
clone_size: NA
cdr3_nt: TGTGCCTGGACTAGAGACAGACCAAACTATGGCTACACCTTC
cdr3_aa: CAWTRDRPNYGYTF

d_call: NA
v_call: TRBV30
j_call: TRBJ1-1
clone_size: NA
cdr3_nt: TGTGCCTGGGGGGAGGTGACGGCTTTCTTT
cdr3_aa: CAWGEVTAFF

d_call: NA
v_call: TRBV28
j_call: TRBJ1-1
clone_size: NA
cdr3_nt: TGTGCCAGCAGCCCTCAGGATCATGGAGGCGCTTTCTTT
cdr3_aa: CASSPQDHGGAFF

d_call: NA
v_call: TRBV7-6
j_call: TRBJ1-5
clone_size: NA
cdr3_nt: TGTGCCAGCAGCTTAGCGGGGGGTAGGAGCAATCAGCCCCAGCATTTT
cdr3_aa: CASSLAGGRSNQPQHF

d_call: NA
v_call: TRBV7-9
j_call: TRBJ2-1
clone_size: NA
cdr3_nt: TGTGCCAGCAGCCACCGGACGCCCATCCTAAGGGGTAAGAATGAGCAGTTCTTC
cdr3_aa: CASSHRTPILRGKNEQFF

d_call: NA
v_call: TRBV5-4
j_call: TRBJ2-3
clone_size: NA
cdr3_nt: TGTGCCAGCGCTGGGCTAGCCGATACGCAGTATTTT
cdr3_aa: CASAGLADTQYF

d_call: TRBD2
v_call: TRBV9
j_call: TRBJ2-1
clone_size: NA
cdr3_nt: TGTGCCAGCAGCTCCGCGGGGGACCTCTACAATGAGCAGTTCTTC
cdr3_aa: CASSSAGDLYNEQFF

d_call: NA
v_call: TRBV3-1/TRBV3-2
j_call: TRBJ1-1
clone_size: NA
cdr3_nt: TGTGCCAGCAGCCAAGAACGCGGGGACACTGAAGCTTTCTTT
cdr3_aa: CASSQERGDTEAFF

d_call: NA
v_call: TRBV6-5
j_call: TRBJ1-4
clone_size: NA
cdr3_nt: TGTGCCAGCAGTCAGGGGTCAGCTAATGAAAAACTGTTTTTT
cdr3_aa: CASSQGSANEKLFF

d_call: NA
v_call: TRBV19
j_call: TRBJ2-2
clone_size: NA
cdr3_nt: TGTGCCAGTAGCGGGGTGTCTGGGGAGCTGTTTTTT
cdr3_aa: CASSGVSGELFF

d_call: TRBD1
v_call: TRBV19
j_call: TRBJ1-3
clone_size: NA
cdr3_nt: TGTGCCAGTAGTAGAACTTCAGGGGGCAACTCTGGAAACACCATATATTTT
cdr3_aa: CASSRTSGGNSGNTIYF

d_call: NA
v_call: TRBV28
j_call: TRBJ2-1
clone_size: NA
cdr3_nt: TGTGCCAGCACTCCCTCGACCCACGGGGATGAGCAGTTCTTC
cdr3_aa: CASTPSTHGDEQFF

d_call: TRBD1
v_call: TRBV5-1
j_call: TRBJ1-2
clone_size: NA
cdr3_nt: TGCGCCAGCAGCTTGGGTAACCCCGGGACAGGGGATCTCGACTATGGCTACACCTTC
cdr3_aa: CASSLGNPGTGDLDYGYTF

d_call: TRBD1
v_call: TRBV24-1
j_call: TRBJ2-7
clone_size: NA
cdr3_nt: TGTGCCACCAGTGACCGACGACAGGGTTTATACTTC
cdr3_aa: CATSDRRQGLYF

d_call: TRBD1
v_call: TRBV28
j_call: TRBJ1-1
clone_size: NA
cdr3_nt: TGTGCCAGCAGAATGGGACAGGGGGGCCAAGCTTTCTTT
cdr3_aa: CASRMGQGGQAFF

d_call: NA
v_call: TRBV24-1
j_call: TRBJ1-5
clone_size: few
cdr3_nt: TGTGCCAGGTTACTTCAGGAGGGTCAGCCCCAGCATTTT
cdr3_aa: CARLLQEGQPQHF

d_call: NA
v_call: TRBV24-1
j_call: TRBJ2-1
clone_size: NA
cdr3_nt: TGTGCCACCAGTGGGACAAGCGGGTTGGGTGGAAATGAGCAGTTCTTC
cdr3_aa: CATSGTSGLGGNEQFF

d_call: NA
v_call: TRBV19
j_call: TRBJ1-2
clone_size: NA
cdr3_nt: TGTGCCAGTAGTATACCCCTGGGGGGGGCGCATGGCTACACCTTC
cdr3_aa: CASSIPLGGAHGYTF

d_call: NA
v_call: TRBV7-3
j_call: TRBJ2-4
clone_size: NA
cdr3_nt: TGTGCCAGCAGCTTAGAGGGTATGGGGGCCAAAAACATTCAGTACTTC
cdr3_aa: CASSLEGMGAKNIQYF

d_call: NA
v_call: TRBV5-1
j_call: TRBJ1-1
clone_size: many
cdr3_nt: TGCGCCAGCAGCTTGGCGGCCGGGGGTGAAGCTTTCTTT
cdr3_aa: CASSLAAGGEAFF

d_call: NA
v_call: TRBV19
j_call: TRBJ2-7
clone_size: NA
cdr3_nt: TGTGCCAGTAGTATAGCGTCGGCCCCGGGGGAGCAGTACTTC
cdr3_aa: CASSIASAPGEQYF

d_call: TRBD2
v_call: TRBV27
j_call: TRBJ2-3
clone_size: NA
cdr3_nt: TGTGCCAGCAGTTTACATAGCGGGATTCGAGATACGCAGTATTTT
cdr3_aa: CASSLHSGIRDTQYF

d_call: NA
v_call: TRBV5-6
j_call: TRBJ2-7
clone_size: NA
cdr3_nt: TGTGCCAGCAGCTTATATCTAGTGGTGAGCGAGCAGTACTTC
cdr3_aa: CASSLYLVVSEQYF

d_call: TRBD1
v_call: TRBV9
j_call: TRBJ1-4
clone_size: once
cdr3_nt: TGTGCCAGCAGCGAGAAGGACAGGGCAACTGCAACTAATGAAAAACTGTTTTTT
cdr3_aa: CASSEKDRATATNEKLFF

d_call: NA
v_call: TRBV28
j_call: TRBJ2-1
clone_size: NA
cdr3_nt: TGTGCCAGCAGTTTGCAAGGGGGATGGATGCGTGAGCAGTTCTTC
cdr3_aa: CASSLQGGWMREQFF

d_call: TRBD1
v_call: TRBV28
j_call: TRBJ1-6
clone_size: NA
cdr3_nt: TGTGCCAGCAGAGGGGGACAGGGATATTCACCCCTCCACTTT
cdr3_aa: CASRGGQGYSPLHF

d_call: NA
v_call: TRBV7-3
j_call: TRBJ2-3
clone_size: NA
cdr3_nt: TGTGCCAGCAGATCAACCTCAGGGGCAGATACGCAGTATTTT
cdr3_aa: CASRSTSGADTQYF

d_call: NA
v_call: TRBV30
j_call: TRBJ1-5
clone_size: once
cdr3_nt: TGTGCCTGGAGCGGACAGTTTAATAGCAATCAGCCCCAGCATTTT
cdr3_aa: CAWSGQFNSNQPQHF

d_call: NA
v_call: TRBV6-1
j_call: TRBJ2-6
clone_size: NA
cdr3_nt: TGTGCCAGCAGTGAACCGCGCGCTGGGGCCAACGTCCTGACTTTC
cdr3_aa: CASSEPRAGANVLTF

d_call: NA
v_call: TRBV10-3
j_call: TRBJ1-1
clone_size: NA
cdr3_nt: TGTGCCATCAGTGACCGGGGATCGATCACTGAAGCTTTCTTT
cdr3_aa: CAISDRGSITEAFF

d_call: NA
v_call: TRBV6-4
j_call: TRBJ1-1
clone_size: NA
cdr3_nt: TGTGCCAGCAGTGTAGAAAGAAACACTGAAGCTTTCTTT
cdr3_aa: CASSVERNTEAFF